This note documents a single T cell receptor beta chain sequence. Its antigen is currently unknown. Each PCR received spiked synthetic TCR analog templates. This table comes from immunoSEQ multiplex PCR, and its TCRdb copy is limited to in-frame clones, with some not included. Of 45,000 to 55,000 clones listed, approximately 84% are singletons. These data originate in a study of PD-L1 blockade in urothelial cancer. Background on the study: Between 0 and 3 prior chemotherapy regimens had been given to patients. Whole-study results and caveats: Larger 3-week expansion of tumor-associated blood clones was seen in durable-benefit patients.

Noted time point: peripheral blood 6 weeks after treatment start. The germline CDR1 and CDR2 sequences are GTSNPN and SVGIG (reference sequence). This CDR3 is built from 14 residues. Trimming removed 0 bases at V and 9 bases at J, with 12 bases between. V and J are TRBV30 and TRBJ1-6; tentative D call: TRBD1 (5 bases). This TCR derives from a man in his fifties or sixties with urothelial cancer. This specimen was PBMCs, taken around atezolizumab (anti-PD-L1) treatment. CDR3 sequence: CAWSVTSGPSPLHF. The CDR3 DNA reads TGTGCCTGGAGTGTAACGTCAGGGCCTTCACCCCTCCACTTT. Based on the CDR3 plus reference TRBV30 and TRBJ1-6, the full variable domain is SQTIHQWPATLVQPVGSPLSLECTVEGTSNPNLYWYRQAAGRGLQLLFYSVGIGQISSEVPQNLSASRPQDRQFILSSKKLLLSDSGFYLCAWSVTSGPSPLHFGNGTRLTVT.